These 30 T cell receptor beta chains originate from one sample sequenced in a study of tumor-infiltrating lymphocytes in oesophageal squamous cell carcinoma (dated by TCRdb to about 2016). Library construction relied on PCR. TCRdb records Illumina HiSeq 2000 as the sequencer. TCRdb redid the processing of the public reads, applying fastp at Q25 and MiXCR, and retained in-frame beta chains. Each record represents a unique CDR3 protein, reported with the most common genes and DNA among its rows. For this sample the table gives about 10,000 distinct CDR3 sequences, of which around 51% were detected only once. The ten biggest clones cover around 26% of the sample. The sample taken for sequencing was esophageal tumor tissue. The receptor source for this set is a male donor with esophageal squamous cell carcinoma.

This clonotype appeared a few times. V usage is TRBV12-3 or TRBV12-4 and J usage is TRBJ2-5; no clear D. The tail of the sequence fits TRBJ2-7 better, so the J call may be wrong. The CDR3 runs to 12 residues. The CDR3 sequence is CASSYQPYEQYF. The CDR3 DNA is TGTGCCAGCAGTTACCAACCATACGAGCAGTACTTC.

CDR3 region: CASSLTSGRHEQYF. CDR3 coding DNA: TGTGCCAGCAGCTTAACTAGCGGGAGACACGAGCAGTACTTC. The chain employs TRBV7-2 and TRBJ2-7, with TRBD2 matching over 11 bases. Germline trimming cut 2 bases from V and 5 bases from J; bases unmatched to any gene: 2. The germline V gene has CDR1 SGHTA and CDR2 FQGNSA. This CDR3 is built from 14 residues.

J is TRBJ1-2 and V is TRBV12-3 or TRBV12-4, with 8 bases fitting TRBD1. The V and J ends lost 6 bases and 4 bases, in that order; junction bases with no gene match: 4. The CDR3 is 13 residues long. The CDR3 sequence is CASSQDRAYGYTF. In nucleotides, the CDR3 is TGTGCCAGCAGCCAGGACAGGGCCTATGGCTACACCTTC.

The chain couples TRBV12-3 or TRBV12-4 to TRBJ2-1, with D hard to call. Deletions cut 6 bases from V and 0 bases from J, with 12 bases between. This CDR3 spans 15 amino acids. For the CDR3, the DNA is TGTGCCAGCAGGTCCTCCCCTAGCTCCTACAATGAGCAGTTCTTC. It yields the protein CASRSSPSSYNEQFF.

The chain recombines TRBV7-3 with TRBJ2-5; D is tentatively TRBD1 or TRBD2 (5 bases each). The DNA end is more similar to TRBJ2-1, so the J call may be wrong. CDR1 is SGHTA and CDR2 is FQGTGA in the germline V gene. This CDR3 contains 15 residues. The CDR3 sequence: CASSFGGGTYNEQFF. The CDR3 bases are TGTGCCAGCAGCTTCGGTGGGGGAACCTACAATGAGCAGTTCTTC.

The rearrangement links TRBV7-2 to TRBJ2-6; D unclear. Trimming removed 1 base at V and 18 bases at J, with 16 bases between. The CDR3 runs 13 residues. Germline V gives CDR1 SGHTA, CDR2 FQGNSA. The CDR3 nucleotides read TGTGCCAGCAGCTTAGGCGGCCCAGCAACCGGGACTTTC. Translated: CASSLGGPATGTF.

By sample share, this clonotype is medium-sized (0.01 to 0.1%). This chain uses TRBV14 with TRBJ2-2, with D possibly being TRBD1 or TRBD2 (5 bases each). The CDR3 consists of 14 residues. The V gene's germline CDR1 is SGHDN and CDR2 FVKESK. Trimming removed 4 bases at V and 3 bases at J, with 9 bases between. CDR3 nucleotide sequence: TGTGCCAGCAGCCCGGGACCGTACACCGGGGAGCTGTTTTTT. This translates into CASSPGPYTGELFF.

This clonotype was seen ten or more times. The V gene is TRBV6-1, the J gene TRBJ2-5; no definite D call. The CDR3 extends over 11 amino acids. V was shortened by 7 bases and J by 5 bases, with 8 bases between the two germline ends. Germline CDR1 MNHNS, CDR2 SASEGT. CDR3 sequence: CASTIGETQYF. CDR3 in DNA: TGTGCCAGCACCATCGGGGAGACCCAGTACTTC.

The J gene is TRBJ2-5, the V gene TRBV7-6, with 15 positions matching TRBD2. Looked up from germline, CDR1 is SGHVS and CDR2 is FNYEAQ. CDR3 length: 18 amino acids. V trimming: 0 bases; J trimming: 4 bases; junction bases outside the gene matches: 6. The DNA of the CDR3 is TGTGCCAGCAGCTTAGCGATCCCGGGACTAGCGGGGGGAGAGACCCAGTACTTC. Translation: CASSLAIPGLAGGETQYF.

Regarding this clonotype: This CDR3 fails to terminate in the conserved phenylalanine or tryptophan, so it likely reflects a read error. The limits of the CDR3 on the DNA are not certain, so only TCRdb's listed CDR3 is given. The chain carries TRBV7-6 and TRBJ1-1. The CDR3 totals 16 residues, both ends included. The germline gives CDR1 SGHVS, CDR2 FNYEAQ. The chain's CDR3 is CASSLDIAQIRSILAQ.

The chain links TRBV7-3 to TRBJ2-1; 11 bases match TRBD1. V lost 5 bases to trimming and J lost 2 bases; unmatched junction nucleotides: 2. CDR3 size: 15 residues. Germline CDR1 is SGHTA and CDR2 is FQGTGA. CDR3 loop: CASSKGQGAYNEQFF. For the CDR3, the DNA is TGTGCCAGCAGCAAGGGACAGGGGGCCTACAATGAGCAGTTCTTC.

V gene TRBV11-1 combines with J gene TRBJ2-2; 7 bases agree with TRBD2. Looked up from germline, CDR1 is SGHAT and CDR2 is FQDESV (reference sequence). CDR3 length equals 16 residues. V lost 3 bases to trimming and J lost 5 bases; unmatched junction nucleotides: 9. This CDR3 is CASSFGGSVNTGELFF. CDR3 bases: TGTGCCAGCAGCTTTGGCGGGAGCGTAAATACCGGGGAGCTGTTTTTT.

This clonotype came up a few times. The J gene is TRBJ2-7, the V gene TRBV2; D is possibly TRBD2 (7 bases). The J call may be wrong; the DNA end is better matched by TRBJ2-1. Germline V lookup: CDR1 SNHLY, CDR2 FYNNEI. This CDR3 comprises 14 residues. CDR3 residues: CARSGGREYNEQFF. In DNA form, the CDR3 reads TGTGCCAGGTCCGGGGGGCGGGAATACAATGAGCAGTTCTTC.

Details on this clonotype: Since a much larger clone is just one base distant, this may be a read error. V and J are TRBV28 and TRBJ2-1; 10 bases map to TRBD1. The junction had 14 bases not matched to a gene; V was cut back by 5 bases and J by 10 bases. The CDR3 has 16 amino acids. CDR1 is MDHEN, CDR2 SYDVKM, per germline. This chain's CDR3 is CASSLPPGQGTYEQFF. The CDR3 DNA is TGTGCCAGCAGTCTACCTCCGGGACAGGGGACCTACGAGCAGTTCTTC.

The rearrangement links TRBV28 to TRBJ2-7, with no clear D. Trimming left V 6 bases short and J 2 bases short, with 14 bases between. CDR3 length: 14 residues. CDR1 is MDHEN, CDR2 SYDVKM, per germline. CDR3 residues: CASRGSTNPYEQYF. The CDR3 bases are TGTGCCAGCAGGGGCAGCACAAACCCCTACGAGCAGTACTTC.

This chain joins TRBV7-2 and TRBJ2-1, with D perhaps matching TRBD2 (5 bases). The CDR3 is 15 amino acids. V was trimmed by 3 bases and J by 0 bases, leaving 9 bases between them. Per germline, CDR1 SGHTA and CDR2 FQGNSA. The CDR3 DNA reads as TGTGCCAGCAGCTTCCGCGGGTCCTCCTACAATGAGCAGTTCTTC. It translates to CASSFRGSSYNEQFF.

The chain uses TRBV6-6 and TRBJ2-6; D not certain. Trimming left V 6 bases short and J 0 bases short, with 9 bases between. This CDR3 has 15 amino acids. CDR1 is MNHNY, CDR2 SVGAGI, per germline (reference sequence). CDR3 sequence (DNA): TGTGCCAGCAGCCCTAGTAGCTCTGGGGCCAACGTCCTGACTTTC. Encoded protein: CASSPSSSGANVLTF.

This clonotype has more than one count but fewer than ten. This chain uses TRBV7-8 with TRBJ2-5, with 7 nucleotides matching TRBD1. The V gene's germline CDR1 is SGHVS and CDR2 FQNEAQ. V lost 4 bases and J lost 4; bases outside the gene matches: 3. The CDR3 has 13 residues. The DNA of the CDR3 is TGTGCCAGCAGCTCGACAGGGCCAGAGACCCAGTACTTC. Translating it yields CASSSTGPETQYF.

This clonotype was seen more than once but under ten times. CDR3 nucleotide sequence: TGTGCCAGCAGCTTAGAGTCTTCAGAGACCCAGTACTTC. Its translation: CASSLESSETQYF. This sequence joins TRBV7-3 and TRBJ2-7; D is undetermined. The J call may be faulty, since TRBJ2-5 better matches the DNA end. The CDR3 runs 13 residues. CDR1 is SGHTA and CDR2 is FQGTGA in the germline V gene.

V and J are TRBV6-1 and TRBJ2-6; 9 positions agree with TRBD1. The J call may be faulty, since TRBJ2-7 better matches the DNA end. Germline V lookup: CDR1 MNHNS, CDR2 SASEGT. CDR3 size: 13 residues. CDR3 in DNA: TGTGCCAGCAGTCTCCGGGACAGGGATGAGCAGTACTTC. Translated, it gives CASSLRDRDEQYF.

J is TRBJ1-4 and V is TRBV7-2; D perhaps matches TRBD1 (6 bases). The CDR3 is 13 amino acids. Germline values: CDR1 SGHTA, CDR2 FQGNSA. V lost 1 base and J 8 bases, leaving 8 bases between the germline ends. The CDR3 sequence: CASSLGTVEKLFF. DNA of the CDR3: TGTGCCAGCAGCTTAGGGACAGTCGAAAAACTGTTTTTT.

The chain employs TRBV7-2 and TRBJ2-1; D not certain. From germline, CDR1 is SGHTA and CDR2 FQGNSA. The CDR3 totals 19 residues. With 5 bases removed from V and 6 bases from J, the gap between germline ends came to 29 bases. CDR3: CASSTQSPWEQRPFNEQFF. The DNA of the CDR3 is TGTGCCAGCAGCACGCAATCACCGTGGGAACAACGACCCTTCAATGAGCAGTTCTTC.

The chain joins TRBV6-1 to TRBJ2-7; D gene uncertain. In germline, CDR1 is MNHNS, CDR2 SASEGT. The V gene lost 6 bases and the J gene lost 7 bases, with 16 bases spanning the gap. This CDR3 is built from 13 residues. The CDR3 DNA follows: TGTGCCAGCAGGGACGACTCTGGGTGGGAGCAGTACTTC. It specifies CASRDDSGWEQYF.

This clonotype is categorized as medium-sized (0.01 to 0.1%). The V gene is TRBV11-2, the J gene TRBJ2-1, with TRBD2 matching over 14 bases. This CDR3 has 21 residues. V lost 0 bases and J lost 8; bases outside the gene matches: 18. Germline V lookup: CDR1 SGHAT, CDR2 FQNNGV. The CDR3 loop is CASSLDSETSGRVPVLHEQFF. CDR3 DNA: TGTGCCAGCAGCTTAGATTCAGAGACTAGCGGGAGGGTTCCTGTGCTCCATGAGCAGTTCTTC.

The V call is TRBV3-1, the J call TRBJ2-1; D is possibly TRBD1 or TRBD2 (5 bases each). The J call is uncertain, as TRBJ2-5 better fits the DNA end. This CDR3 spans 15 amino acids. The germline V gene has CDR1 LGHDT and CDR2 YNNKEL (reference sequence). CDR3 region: CASSQDPGPRETQYF. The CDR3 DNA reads TGTGCCAGCAGCCAAGACCCGGGACCTAGAGAGACCCAGTACTTC.

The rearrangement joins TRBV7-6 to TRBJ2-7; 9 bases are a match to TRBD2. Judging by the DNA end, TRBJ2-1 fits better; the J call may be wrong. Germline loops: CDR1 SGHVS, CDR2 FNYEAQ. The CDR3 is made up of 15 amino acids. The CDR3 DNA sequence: TGTGCCAGCAGCTTCGGTCTAGCGGGACGGGGTGAGCAGTTCTTC. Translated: CASSFGLAGRGEQFF.

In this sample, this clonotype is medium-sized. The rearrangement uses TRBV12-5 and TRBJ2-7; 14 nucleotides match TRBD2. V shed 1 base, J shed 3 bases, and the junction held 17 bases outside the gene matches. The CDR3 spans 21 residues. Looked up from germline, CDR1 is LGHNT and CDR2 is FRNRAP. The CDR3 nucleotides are TGTGCTAGTGGTTTGGACAACAGGGGGCCGGGACTAGCGGGAGTCAACTACGAGCAGTACTTC. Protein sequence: CASGLDNRGPGLAGVNYEQYF.

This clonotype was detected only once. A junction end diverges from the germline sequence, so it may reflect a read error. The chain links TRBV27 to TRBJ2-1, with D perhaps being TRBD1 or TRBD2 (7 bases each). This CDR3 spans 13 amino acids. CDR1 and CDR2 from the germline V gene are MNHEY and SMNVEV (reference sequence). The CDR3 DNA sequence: TGCACCAGCAGGGCAGGGGGGGACTACGAGCAGTTCTTC. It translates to CTSRAGGDYEQFF.

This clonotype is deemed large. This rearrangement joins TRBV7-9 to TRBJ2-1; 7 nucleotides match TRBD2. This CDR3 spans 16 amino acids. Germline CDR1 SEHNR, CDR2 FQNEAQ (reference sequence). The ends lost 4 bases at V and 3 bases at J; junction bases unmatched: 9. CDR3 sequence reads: CASSSEGTILYNEQFF. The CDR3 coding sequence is TGTGCCAGCAGCTCCGAGGGGACTATCCTCTACAATGAGCAGTTCTTC.

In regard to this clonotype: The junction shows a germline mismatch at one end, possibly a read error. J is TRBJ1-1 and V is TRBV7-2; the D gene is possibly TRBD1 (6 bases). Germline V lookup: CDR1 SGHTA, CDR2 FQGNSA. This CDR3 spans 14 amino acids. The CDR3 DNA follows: TGTGCCAGCAGCCGCGACAGGATAAATGAAAAACTGTACTTC. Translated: CASSRDRINEKLYF.